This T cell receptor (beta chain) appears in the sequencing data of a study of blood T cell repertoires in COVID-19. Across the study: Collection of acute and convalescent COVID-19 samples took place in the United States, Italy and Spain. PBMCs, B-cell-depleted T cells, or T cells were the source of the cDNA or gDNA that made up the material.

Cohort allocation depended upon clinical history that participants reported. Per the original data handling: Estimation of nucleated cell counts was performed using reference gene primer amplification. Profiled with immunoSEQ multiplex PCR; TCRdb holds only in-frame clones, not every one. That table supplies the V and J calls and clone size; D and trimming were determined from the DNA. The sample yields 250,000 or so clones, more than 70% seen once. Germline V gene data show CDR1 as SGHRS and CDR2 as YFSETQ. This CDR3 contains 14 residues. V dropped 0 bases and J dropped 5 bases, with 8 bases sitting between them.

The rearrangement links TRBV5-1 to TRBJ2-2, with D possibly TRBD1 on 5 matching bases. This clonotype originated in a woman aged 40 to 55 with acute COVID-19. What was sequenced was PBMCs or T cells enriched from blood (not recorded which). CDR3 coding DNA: TGCGCCAGCAGCTTGGGACAGTTAACCGGGGAGCTGTTTTTT. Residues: CASSLGQLTGELFF.